The 21 T cell receptor beta chains reported below all come from one sample, sequenced in a study of T cells in Graves' hyperthyroidism and ophthalmopathy. Researchers took RNA transcripts and amplified the TCR beta CDR3 regions from them. During a first-round RT-PCR of the TCR CDR3, the HTBI primer set was used. TCRdb itself ran the multiplex PCR reads through MiXCR, one entry per CDR3 protein. The profile shows roughly 290,000 distinct CDR3 sequences, more than 10% of them singletons. Source material: blood. These receptors all come from a woman in her 30s with Graves' hyperthyroidism that later progressed to Graves' ophthalmopathy.

The V and J genes are TRBV11-2 and TRBJ1-5, with 10 positions matching TRBD1. Trimming took 8 bases from V and 2 from J; bases not matched to a gene: 6. CDR3 size: 15 residues. CDR1 is SGHAT, CDR2 FQNNGV, per germline. CDR3 nucleotides: TGTGCCAGCGATCCAGGGACAGGGGGCAATCAGCCCCAGCATTTT. Translated: CASDPGTGGNQPQHF.

This clonotype appeared many times. The chain links TRBV7-9 to TRBJ2-3; D may be TRBD2 (5 bases). Trimming stripped 5 bases from V and 2 bases from J, with 14 bases between. This CDR3 comprises 15 residues. In germline, CDR1 is SEHNR, CDR2 FQNEAQ (reference sequence). CDR3 in amino acids: CASSRSGKDTDTQYF. CDR3 bases: TGTGCCAGCAGCCGAAGCGGAAAGGACACAGATACGCAGTATTTT.

Ten or more counts support this clonotype. The CDR3, as DNA: TGCAGCGTTGATTTTGCTCCCCGCGGGGATGGCTACACCTTC. Translation: CSVDFAPRGDGYTF. V is TRBV29-1 and J is TRBJ1-2; unclear D gene. CDR1 is SQVTM and CDR2 is ANQGSEA in the germline V gene. V gave up 3 bases and J gave up 6 bases, with 17 bases separating them. The CDR3 is 14 residues long.

This clonotype was recorded at least ten times. V is TRBV7-9 and J is TRBJ1-6; D gene unclear. There are 17 residues in the CDR3. V was trimmed by 0 bases and J by 14 bases, leaving 23 bases between them. From germline, CDR1 is SEHNR and CDR2 FQNEAQ (reference sequence). The CDR3 nucleotides read TGTGCCAGCAGCTTAGCTAGAGACACCGTTTCAAGCGGGGCCCTCCACTTT. Protein sequence: CASSLARDTVSSGALHF.

This clonotype was found many times. V and J are TRBV4-1 and TRBJ1-1, with D perhaps TRBD1 (5 bases). The CDR3 sequence is 18 residues long. Germline V gene sequence: CDR1 MGHRA, CDR2 YSYEKL. The V end lost 0 bases, the J end lost 1 base, and 18 bases lay between the germline ends. CDR3 sequence: CASSQDRQGGLKNTEAFF. CDR3 in DNA: TGCGCCAGCAGCCAAGATCGGCAGGGAGGGTTGAAGAACACTGAAGCTTTCTTT.

This clonotype has ten or more counts. The genes are TRBV6-2 or TRBV6-3 and TRBJ1-1; D gene unclear. From germline, CDR1 is MNHEY and CDR2 SVGEGT. The CDR3 contains 14 residues. Trimming shortened V by 6 bases and J by 0 bases, and 11 bases separated the two germline ends. The CDR3 nucleotides are TGTGCCAGCAGAGACCGCGGCATGAACACTGAAGCTTTCTTT. Amino acids: CASRDRGMNTEAFF.

This clonotype was found many times. The CDR3 nucleotides are TGTGCCAGCAGCCTCTCTAGCGGCACAGATACGCAGTATTTT. Encoded protein: CASSLSSGTDTQYF. V gene TRBV9 combines with J gene TRBJ2-3; D is possibly TRBD2 (6 bases). Between the trimmed V and J ends, which lost 4 bases and 1 base, there was a span of 10 bases. Germline loops: CDR1 SGDLS, CDR2 YYNGEE. There are 14 residues in the CDR3.

This chain links TRBV20-1 with TRBJ2-7; 11 nucleotides line up with TRBD2. CDR3 size: 15 residues. Germline assignment: CDR1 DFQATT and CDR2 SNEGSKA (reference sequence). V shed 5 bases and J 3 bases; nucleotides not matched to a gene: 9. DNA for the CDR3: TGCAGTGCTGCTAAACCGGGACTAGCGGTCTACGAGCAGTACTTC. Translating it yields CSAAKPGLAVYEQYF.

The chain links TRBV19 to TRBJ2-1, with 12 bases aligning to TRBD2. The V gene end was trimmed by 7 bases and the J gene end by 7 bases; junction bases not matched to a gene: 2. This CDR3 has 13 amino acids. Germline lookup yields CDR1 LNHDA and CDR2 SQIVND (reference sequence). DNA of the CDR3: TGTGCCAGTAACCTAGCGGGAGGGAATGAGCAGTTCTTC. Protein sequence: CASNLAGGNEQFF.

In this sample, this clonotype turned up many times. The V gene is TRBV7-2, the J gene TRBJ1-1, with 10 bases fitting TRBD1. Germline lookup yields CDR1 SGHTA and CDR2 FQGNSA. V lost 5 bases, J lost 1 base, and 7 bases stayed unmatched. There are 16 residues in the CDR3. Written as DNA, the CDR3 is TGTGCCAGCAGCCGTAAGACAGGGGGCACGAACACTGAAGCTTTCTTT. Translating gives CASSRKTGGTNTEAFF.

This chain uses TRBV30 with TRBJ2-5; D call uncertain. V lost 0 bases, J lost 3 bases, and 11 bases lay in between. Germline CDR1 reads GTSNPN; CDR2 reads SVGIG (reference sequence). The CDR3 runs to 14 residues. The CDR3 DNA follows: TGTGCCTGGAGTGTCTTCAGTTCCGAAGAGACCCAGTACTTC. This gives the protein CAWSVFSSEETQYF.

The chain recombines TRBV19 with TRBJ2-6; D gene ambiguous. This CDR3 has 14 amino acids. Trimming cost V 8 bases and J 0 bases, with 8 bases left between them. Germline-derived CDR1 and CDR2 are LNHDA and SQIVND (reference sequence). CDR3 region: CASDRRSGANVLTF. CDR3 coding DNA: TGTGCCAGTGATAGGCGCTCTGGGGCCAACGTCCTGACTTTC.

The chain combines TRBV5-4 with TRBJ2-5, with 12 bases identical to TRBD1. Trimming at V came to 4 bases and at J to 6 bases, leaving 10 bases not matched to a gene. The CDR3 consists of 16 residues. The germline V gene encodes CDR1 SGHNT and CDR2 YYREEE (reference sequence). The chain's CDR3 is CASSQVGTGGEKTQYF. DNA for the CDR3: TGTGCCAGCAGCCAGGTGGGGACAGGGGGCGAAAAGACCCAGTACTTC.

As to this clonotype: With a much larger clone just one base away, this may be a read error. The rearrangement joins TRBV18 to TRBJ1-1; D is perhaps TRBD1 (6 bases). This CDR3 region has 15 residues. Trimming stripped 3 bases from V and 1 base from J, with 12 bases between. Looked up from germline, CDR1 is KGHSH and CDR2 is LQKENI. The CDR3 is CASSPPGQSNTEAFF. For the CDR3, the DNA is TGTGCCAGCTCACCTCCTGGACAGTCGAACACTGAAGCTTTCTTT.

This clonotype was recorded at least ten times. The chain couples TRBV10-3 to TRBJ2-5, with no clear D. This CDR3 contains 15 residues. Looked up from germline, CDR1 is ENHRY and CDR2 is SYGVKD. V lost 0 bases and J 1 base, leaving 9 bases between the germline ends. This chain's CDR3 is CAISESEQTQETQYF. For the CDR3, the DNA is TGTGCCATCAGTGAGTCGGAACAGACCCAAGAGACCCAGTACTTC.

The rearrangement joins TRBV19 to TRBJ2-1; 11 bases are shared with TRBD2. There are 15 residues in the CDR3. V shed 4 bases and J 7 bases; nucleotides not matched to a gene: 6. The germline gives CDR1 LNHDA, CDR2 SQIVND (reference sequence). This chain's CDR3 is CASSTLAGVSNEQFF. The DNA of the CDR3 is TGTGCCAGTAGTACACTAGCGGGAGTGTCAAATGAGCAGTTCTTC.

This chain joins TRBV6-1 and TRBJ2-7; D may correspond to TRBD1 or TRBD2 (5 bases each). The V end was cut by 4 bases, the J end by 6 bases, with 13 bases between. CDR3 length equals 13 residues. Germline V gene sequence: CDR1 MNHNS, CDR2 SASEGT. As DNA, the CDR3 is TGTGCCAGCAGTGGAGGGGTTGCCTGCGAGCAGTACTTC. Protein product: CASSGGVACEQYF.

This clonotype has only a few counts. The chain couples TRBV30 to TRBJ2-7; 15 nucleotides align to TRBD2. The ends lost 1 base at V and 4 bases at J; junction bases unmatched: 5. CDR3 length equals 16 residues. Germline V gives CDR1 GTSNPN, CDR2 SVGIG (reference sequence). The CDR3 DNA follows: TGTGCCTGGAGTGGGGGGGGACTAGCGGGAGGATACGAGCAGTACTTC. It specifies CAWSGGGLAGGYEQYF.

This clonotype showed up just a few times. The CDR3 DNA is TGTGCCAGCAGTTACTCGTGGGGACAGGGGGCCGCGGGAGATGGGGCCGGGGAGCTGTTTTTT. It is translated as CASSYSWGQGAAGDGAGELFF. This chain links TRBV6-5 with TRBJ2-2, with TRBD1 matching over 12 bases. Germline trimming cut 0 bases from V and 6 bases from J; bases unmatched to any gene: 17. In germline, CDR1 is MNHEY, CDR2 SVGAGI. There are 21 residues in the CDR3.

This clonotype has ten or more counts. The chain has TRBV20-1 and TRBJ2-7; 7 bases match TRBD1. Per germline, CDR1 DFQATT and CDR2 SNEGSKA (reference sequence). V was pared by 5 bases and J by 3 bases, with 7 bases of the junction left unmatched. The CDR3 totals 13 residues. The chain's CDR3 is CSAGSDRDYEQYF. CDR3 sequence (DNA): TGCAGTGCTGGCAGCGACAGGGACTACGAGCAGTACTTC.

This clonotype was seen many times. V is TRBV6-1 and J is TRBJ1-5; 9 bases are shared with TRBD1. The CDR3 length is 16 residues. V shed 5 bases and J 6 bases; nucleotides not matched to a gene: 11. Looked up from germline, CDR1 is MNHNS and CDR2 is SASEGT. CDR3 protein: CASSHNRDREPQPQHF. The CDR3 DNA sequence: TGTGCCAGCAGTCACAACCGGGACAGGGAACCTCAGCCCCAGCATTTT.